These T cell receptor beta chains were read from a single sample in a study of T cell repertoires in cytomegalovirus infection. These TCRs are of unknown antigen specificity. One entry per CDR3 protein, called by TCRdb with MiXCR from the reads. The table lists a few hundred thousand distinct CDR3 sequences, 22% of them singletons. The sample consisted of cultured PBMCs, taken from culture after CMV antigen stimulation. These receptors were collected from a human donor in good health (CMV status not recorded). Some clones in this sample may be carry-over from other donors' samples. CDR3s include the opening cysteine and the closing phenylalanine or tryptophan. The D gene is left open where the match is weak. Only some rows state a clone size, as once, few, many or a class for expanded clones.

CDR3 protein: CASSDLAGGPDTQYF
CDR3 DNA: TGTGCCAGCAGTGACTTGGCAGGCGGACCAGATACGCAGTATTTT
V gene: TRBV6-4
J gene: TRBJ2-3
clone size: NA
D gene: NA

CDR3 protein: CATSGATEETQYF
CDR3 DNA: TGTGCCACTAGCGGGGCTACGGAAGAGACCCAGTACTTC
V gene: TRBV7-2
J gene: TRBJ2-5
clone size: many
D gene: TRBD2

CDR3 protein: CASSLAQGSGELFF
CDR3 DNA: TGTGCCAGCAGCTTAGCCCAGGGGTCCGGGGAGCTGTTTTTT
V gene: TRBV7-8
J gene: TRBJ2-2
clone size: many
D gene: NA

CDR3 protein: CASSPVAGEETQYF
CDR3 DNA: TGTGCCAGCAGTCCTGTAGCGGGCGAAGAGACCCAGTACTTC
V gene: TRBV12-3/TRBV12-4
J gene: TRBJ2-5
clone size: NA
D gene: TRBD2

CDR3 protein: CASSFESGLPGELFF
CDR3 DNA: TGTGCCAGCAGTTTTGAATCGGGCCTCCCCGGGGAGCTGTTTTTT
V gene: TRBV11-2
J gene: TRBJ2-2
clone size: few
D gene: NA

CDR3 protein: CASRPLTSGRAWETQYF
CDR3 DNA: TGTGCCAGCAGGCCACTGACTAGCGGGAGGGCATGGGAGACCCAGTACTTC
V gene: TRBV6-1
J gene: TRBJ2-5
clone size: NA
D gene: TRBD2

CDR3 protein: CAWTGQGSQPQHF
CDR3 DNA: TGTGCCTGGACCGGACAGGGCAGCCAGCCCCAGCATTTT
V gene: TRBV30
J gene: TRBJ1-5
clone size: NA
D gene: TRBD1

CDR3 protein: CASSRTSKETQYF
CDR3 DNA: TGTGCCAGCAGCCGCACTAGTAAAGAGACCCAGTACTTC
V gene: TRBV7-2
J gene: TRBJ2-5
clone size: few
D gene: NA

CDR3 protein: CASSLDSWQLYGYTF
CDR3 DNA: TGTGCCAGCAGCTTAGATAGTTGGCAGCTCTATGGCTACACCTTC
V gene: TRBV7-2
J gene: TRBJ1-2
clone size: many
D gene: NA

CDR3 protein: CSARDRGTSGRLETQYF
CDR3 DNA: TGCAGTGCTAGAGATCGTGGTACTAGCGGGCGCCTAGAGACCCAGTACTTC
V gene: TRBV20-1
J gene: TRBJ2-5
clone size: few
D gene: TRBD2

CDR3 protein: CASAGENYNEQFF
CDR3 DNA: TGTGCCAGCGCGGGGGAGAACTACAATGAGCAGTTCTTC
V gene: TRBV5-4
J gene: TRBJ2-1
clone size: few
D gene: TRBD2

CDR3 protein: CASSYPPGLAGRAGELFF
CDR3 DNA: TGTGCCAGCAGTTACCCTCCGGGACTAGCGGGACGTGCAGGGGAGCTGTTTTTT
V gene: TRBV6-2/TRBV6-3
J gene: TRBJ2-2
clone size: few
D gene: TRBD2

CDR3 protein: CASSLGGTTYNEQFF
CDR3 DNA: TGTGCCAGCAGCTTAGGCGGGACCACCTACAATGAGCAGTTCTTC
V gene: TRBV7-9
J gene: TRBJ2-1
clone size: many
D gene: NA

CDR3 protein: CASSFNEYNEQFF
CDR3 DNA: TGTGCCAGCAGCTTTAACGAGTACAATGAGCAGTTCTTC
V gene: TRBV5-8
J gene: TRBJ2-1
clone size: few
D gene: NA

CDR3 protein: CASTWDRLGSPLHF
CDR3 DNA: TGTGCCAGCACCTGGGACAGGCTAGGATCACCCCTCCACTTT
V gene: TRBV12-3/TRBV12-4
J gene: TRBJ1-6
clone size: NA
D gene: TRBD1

CDR3 protein: CASSLFQRGGLQYF
CDR3 DNA: TGTGCCAGCAGTTTATTTCAGCGGGGAGGGCTCCAGTACTTC
V gene: TRBV28
J gene: TRBJ2-5
clone size: NA
D gene: TRBD2

CDR3 protein: CASSTPRTSGRYMNEQFF
CDR3 DNA: TGTGCCAGCAGCACCCCCCGGACTAGCGGGAGATATATGAATGAGCAGTTCTTC
V gene: TRBV5-4
J gene: TRBJ2-1
clone size: few
D gene: TRBD2

CDR3 protein: CSVGVGRTTLF
CDR3 DNA: TGCAGCGTTGGCGTGGGACGGACAACTCTTTTC
V gene: TRBV29-1
J gene: TRBJ1-2
clone size: few
D gene: NA

CDR3 protein: CASSLGLHAAGSGEQYF
CDR3 DNA: TGTGCCAGCAGCTTAGGGCTCCATGCCGCAGGGTCAGGAGAGCAGTACTTC
V gene: TRBV7-2
J gene: TRBJ2-7
clone size: many
D gene: NA

CDR3 protein: CSTDNGGVGTYNEQFF
CDR3 DNA: TGCAGCACTGACAACGGCGGGGTTGGGACCTACAATGAGCAGTTCTTC
V gene: TRBV29-1
J gene: TRBJ2-1
clone size: NA
D gene: NA

CDR3 protein: CASSQDFGQNTGELFF
CDR3 DNA: TGTGCCAGCAGCCAAGATTTTGGGCAGAACACCGGGGAGCTGTTTTTT
V gene: TRBV4-1
J gene: TRBJ2-2
clone size: few
D gene: NA

CDR3 protein: CASSYREGDEQYF
CDR3 DNA: TGTGCCAGCTCATACCGAGAGGGGGACGAGCAGTACTTC
V gene: TRBV6-8
J gene: TRBJ2-7
clone size: NA
D gene: NA

CDR3 protein: CSARDLRQGYGYTF
CDR3 DNA: TGCAGTGCTAGAGATCTAAGACAGGGCTATGGCTACACCTTC
V gene: TRBV20-1
J gene: TRBJ1-2
clone size: NA
D gene: TRBD1

CDR3 protein: CASSPTPGGHGYTF
CDR3 DNA: TGTGCCAGCAGCCCCACACCGGGGGGGCATGGCTACACCTTC
V gene: TRBV7-3
J gene: TRBJ1-2
clone size: many
D gene: NA

CDR3 protein: CSVDDAGGSTDTQYF
CDR3 DNA: TGCAGCGTTGATGACGCGGGAGGGAGCACAGATACGCAGTATTTT
V gene: TRBV29-1
J gene: TRBJ2-3
clone size: NA
D gene: TRBD2

CDR3 protein: CATTPGGSTDTQYF
CDR3 DNA: TGTGCCACCACCCCGGGAGGGAGCACAGATACGCAGTATTTT
V gene: TRBV24-1
J gene: TRBJ2-3
clone size: NA
D gene: TRBD2

CDR3 protein: CASSLYGVGETQYF
CDR3 DNA: TGTGCCAGCAGTTTATATGGGGTGGGCGAGACCCAGTACTTC
V gene: TRBV12-3/TRBV12-4
J gene: TRBJ2-5
clone size: many
D gene: NA

CDR3 protein: CASSYRQGADYGYTF
CDR3 DNA: TGTGCCAGCAGTTACAGACAGGGGGCGGACTATGGCTACACCTTC
V gene: TRBV12-3/TRBV12-4
J gene: TRBJ1-2
clone size: few
D gene: TRBD1

CDR3 protein: CASSLWGSGTEAFF
CDR3 DNA: TGTGCCAGCAGCTTGTGGGGGTCGGGAACTGAAGCTTTCTTT
V gene: TRBV11-2
J gene: TRBJ1-1
clone size: few
D gene: NA

CDR3 protein: CASQVTVSTEAFF
CDR3 DNA: TGTGCCAGCCAAGTTACCGTGAGCACTGAAGCTTTCTTT
V gene: TRBV27
J gene: TRBJ1-1
clone size: NA
D gene: NA